Listed below are T cell receptor beta chains from one sample, sequenced in a study of control samples from healthy donors and cancer patients. Sequencing was performed with immunoSEQ multiplex PCR; in TCRdb, only in-frame clones are kept and a portion is missing. The sample lists about 130,000 clones; over 75% were seen once. The specimen sequenced was blood. The source of these receptors is a man aged 45-65 years in good health. The CDR3 runs from the conserved cysteine through the conserved F or W. The D gene is left open where the match is weak. A row's size may be missing; if present it is once, few, many or a size class.

J,D,V,size,DNA,CDR3
TRBJ2-3,TRBD1,TRBV5-1,NA,TGCGCCAGCAGCTTACAGGGGGGCGGGACAGATACGCAGTATTTT,CASSLQGGGTDTQYF
TRBJ1-1,TRBD1,TRBV7-3,once,TGTGCCAGCAGCCAGACAGGGAGTTCTTCTGAAGCTTTCTTT,CASSQTGSSSEAFF
TRBJ1-4,NA,TRBV5-8,NA,TGTGCCAGCAGCTTTTCCGGACCGAGTAATGAAAAACTGTTTTTT,CASSFSGPSNEKLFF
TRBJ1-2,TRBD1,TRBV11-2,NA,TGTGCTACAGGGGAGGGGTATGGCTACACCTTC,CATGEGYGYTF
TRBJ2-2,NA,TRBV6-5,NA,TGTGCCAGCAAGTTTAACAGGGCGAACACCGGGGAGCTGTTTTTT,CASKFNRANTGELFF
TRBJ1-1,TRBD1,TRBV5-1,NA,TGCGCCAGCAACACCGGACAGGGGGCCGTCACTGAAGCTTTCTTT,CASNTGQGAVTEAFF
TRBJ1-2,NA,TRBV28,NA,TGTGCCAGCAGTAGTTCAATGTTGGTTCTGGGCTACACCTTC,CASSSSMLVLGYTF
TRBJ1-1,NA,TRBV12-3/TRBV12-4,NA,TGTGCCAGCAGTTCGATCAGGCATCGTGAAGCTTTCTTT,CASSSIRHREAFF
TRBJ1-2,NA,TRBV2,NA,TGTGCCAGCAGTGAAGGGAACTATGGCTACACCTTC,CASSEGNYGYTF
TRBJ1-6,NA,TRBV2,NA,TGTGCCAGCACGGGATCGATCGCCTCCCGCTCACCCCTCCACTTT,CASTGSIASRSPLHF
TRBJ2-1,TRBD2,TRBV29-1,NA,TGCAGCTTCAAAGATGGCGGGAGCTCCTACAATGAGCAGTTCTTC,CSFKDGGSSYNEQFF
TRBJ2-3,NA,TRBV9,NA,TGTGCCAGCGGGGGGGCTAACACAGATACGCAGTATTTT,CASGGANTDTQYF
TRBJ1-2,NA,TRBV28,NA,TGTGCCAGCAGTCTCAGACCGGCTCTCAAGCCGGGTGACTATGGCTACACCTTC,CASSLRPALKPGDYGYTF
TRBJ2-3,TRBD1,TRBV5-4,once,TGTGCCAGCAGCTTGGCGGGACAGGGAACAGATACGCAGTATTTT,CASSLAGQGTDTQYF
TRBJ2-7,NA,TRBV21-1,few,TGTGCCAGCAGCAAAGGAACCGAAATAGACAGCTACGAGCAGTACTTC,CASSKGTEIDSYEQYF
TRBJ2-7,NA,TRBV19,once,TGTGCCAGTAGTAAGGGGGTAGGCTCCTACGAGCAGTACTTC,CASSKGVGSYEQYF
TRBJ2-2,NA,TRBV10-3,NA,TGTGCCATCAGTGTTCCGGACCAATCCCACTACACCGGGGAGCTGTTTTTT,CAISVPDQSHYTGELFF
TRBJ2-7,TRBD1,TRBV9,NA,TGTGCCAGCAGCGTCGAGGGGGCCCCGGACTACGAGCAGTACTTC,CASSVEGAPDYEQYF
TRBJ1-1,NA,TRBV3-1/TRBV3-2,NA,TGTGCCAGCAGCCATGGGGAGGGGAGAGCTTTCTTT,CASSHGEGRAFF
TRBJ2-2,NA,TRBV15,NA,TGTGCCACCAGCAGAGATTTGTCCGGGGAGCTGTTTTTT,CATSRDLSGELFF
TRBJ2-5,NA,TRBV4-2,once,TGTGCCAGCAGCCAAGTCGGGGGAAAGGGCCAAGAGACCCAGTACTTC,CASSQVGGKGQETQYF
TRBJ2-5,TRBD2,TRBV3-1/TRBV3-2,NA,TGTGCCAGCAGTGCGGGACTAGCGGGGGGAAAAGAGACCCAGTACTTC,CASSAGLAGGKETQYF
TRBJ1-1,NA,TRBV7-8,NA,TGTGCCAGCAGCTTAAGGTCGAGTGAAGCTTTCTTT,CASSLRSSEAFF
TRBJ2-2,NA,TRBV21-1,NA,TGTGCCAGCAGCAAAACCCCGGGACAGGGGAACACCGGGGAGCTGTTTTTT,CASSKTPGQGNTGELFF
TRBJ2-5,NA,TRBV5-1,NA,TGCGCCAGCAGCTTCCCCGGGATCCAAGAGACCCAGTACTTC,CASSFPGIQETQYF
TRBJ2-2,NA,TRBV20-1,NA,TGCAGTGCTAGTCGACAGACCGGGGAGCTGTTTTTT,CSASRQTGELFF
TRBJ1-5,NA,TRBV2,NA,TGTGCCAGCAGTGTTTGGGGACAGCCCCAGCATTTT,CASSVWGQPQHF
TRBJ2-1,NA,TRBV6-5,NA,TGTGCCAGCAGACAGGGCCATGAGCAGTTCTTC,CASRQGHEQFF
TRBJ2-3,NA,TRBV11-2,NA,TGTGCCAGCAGTCAGTTCGGGATCTCTAGCACAGATACGCAGTATTTT,CASSQFGISSTDTQYF
TRBJ1-6,NA,TRBV4-2,few,TGTGCCAGCAGTCGGTCGGATAGAGGCTATAATTCACCCCTCCACTTT,CASSRSDRGYNSPLHF
TRBJ2-5,TRBD1,TRBV7-2,NA,TGTGCCAGCAGCCCCCAAGTCGACAGGGGGCGTGAGACCCAGTACTTC,CASSPQVDRGRETQYF
TRBJ2-1,TRBD1,TRBV9,NA,TGTGCCAGCAGCCCATTCCGGGACAGGGGATATGGTGAGCAGTTCTTC,CASSPFRDRGYGEQFF
TRBJ2-3,NA,TRBV11-2,once,TGTGCCAGCAGCCTAGTCAACGGGATGTCAGATACGCAGTATTTT,CASSLVNGMSDTQYF
TRBJ1-5,NA,TRBV20-1,NA,TGCAGTGCTAGTGCGGGTAGGGACAATCAGCCCCAGCATTTT,CSASAGRDNQPQHF
TRBJ2-5,TRBD1,TRBV10-3,NA,TGTGCCATCAGTTCTCGGACAGGGCAAGAGACCCAGTACTTC,CAISSRTGQETQYF
TRBJ1-2,NA,TRBV3-1/TRBV3-2,once,TGTGCCAGCAGCCAATACAGGGATCCTATGGGCTACACCTTC,CASSQYRDPMGYTF
TRBJ1-5,TRBD1,TRBV11-2,NA,TGTGCCAGCAGCCCGACAGGGTCGGGCAATCAGCCCCAGCATTTT,CASSPTGSGNQPQHF
TRBJ2-2,NA,TRBV4-1,NA,TGCGCCAGCAGCCAAGCTAGGGGGAACACCGGGGAGCTGTTTTTT,CASSQARGNTGELFF
TRBJ1-5,NA,TRBV2,NA,TGTGCCAGCAGTACGGATACAGCTCTAGGGCAGCCCCAGCATTTT,CASSTDTALGQPQHF
TRBJ2-7,NA,TRBV24-1,NA,TGTGCCACCAGTGATAATCAGGGCGGGGACGAGCAGTACTTC,CATSDNQGGDEQYF
TRBJ2-1,NA,TRBV4-1,NA,TGCGCCAGCAGCCAAGATCGCCATGGGGGCCTTATCGATGAGCAGTTCTTC,CASSQDRHGGLIDEQFF
TRBJ1-6,TRBD1,TRBV5-4,once,TGTGCCAGCAGCTTGGGCGGATCAGGGGGCTGGGATTCACCCCTCCACTTT,CASSLGGSGGWDSPLHF
TRBJ2-1,TRBD1,TRBV7-9,NA,TGTGCCAGCAGCTTAGGGACAGGTGGTTTGAATGAGCAGTTCTTC,CASSLGTGGLNEQFF
TRBJ2-7,TRBD2,TRBV11-2,once,TGTGCCAGCAGCTCCCCCGGGACTAGCGGTTTACTGACGTGGGAGCAGTACTTC,CASSSPGTSGLLTWEQYF
TRBJ2-5,TRBD2,TRBV28,NA,TGTGCCAGCAGGCCCCTAGCGGGGCAATACCAAGAGACCCAGTACTTC,CASRPLAGQYQETQYF
TRBJ2-2,NA,TRBV10-1,NA,TGCGCCAGCAGCTCTGACAGGCTGATCGGGGAGCTGTTTTTT,CASSSDRLIGELFF
TRBJ1-4,NA,TRBV4-1,NA,TGCGCCAGCAGCCAAGATGTGCGGGCGGCTAATGAAAAACTGTTTTTT,CASSQDVRAANEKLFF
TRBJ2-7,NA,TRBV7-9,NA,TGTGCCAGCAGGTTGCGAGGGGACGAGCAGTACTTC,CASRLRGDEQYF
TRBJ1-6,NA,TRBV19,NA,TGTGCCGGGACCCATTCACCCCTCCACTTT,CAGTHSPLHF
TRBJ1-2,TRBD1,TRBV5-5,NA,TGTGCCAGCAGCCCGGACAGGGCTAACACCTTC,CASSPDRANTF
TRBJ2-1,TRBD1,TRBV18,NA,TGTGCCAGCTCACCAAATATGGGACAGGCCTACAATGAGCAGTTCTTC,CASSPNMGQAYNEQFF
TRBJ1-3,NA,TRBV9,NA,TGTGCCAGCAGCGCGAACCTCGAGAACACCATATATTTT,CASSANLENTIYF
TRBJ2-5,TRBD2,TRBV3-1/TRBV3-2,NA,TGTGCCAGCAGCCAATCTAGCGGGGGACGCGAGACCCAGTACTTC,CASSQSSGGRETQYF
TRBJ2-6,NA,TRBV7-8,NA,TGTGCCAGCAGCCAGGGGCAAGCCCACGTCCTGACTTTC,CASSQGQAHVLTF
TRBJ1-1,NA,TRBV19,NA,TGTGCCAGTATATACCCAGGCCTAAGCGAAGCTTTCTTT,CASIYPGLSEAFF
TRBJ2-7,NA,TRBV11-2,few,TGTGCCAGCAGCTTGGGTAGGACCTACGAGCAGTACTTC,CASSLGRTYEQYF